In its sample, the clone carrying this TCR beta chain was seen a few times. Germline loops: CDR1 LNHDA, CDR2 SQIVND (reference sequence). Trimming left V 3 bases short and J 4 bases short, with 12 bases between. The CDR3 has 14 amino acids. This sample is drawn from a study of blood T cell repertoires in COVID-19. As for the study in general: Whether acute or convalescent, the COVID-19 samples came from the United States, Italy and Spain. PBMCs, B-cell-depleted T cells, or T cells provided the cDNA or gDNA that made up the material.

Original analysis: Cell counts per sample came from amplifying reference gene primers. TCRdb's copy holds only in-frame clones and misses some; the assay was immunoSEQ multiplex PCR. Clonal size and the V and J genes are those of that table, whereas D and trimming came from the DNA. The sample carries fewer than 500,000 clones, 86% recorded once. This TCR was recovered from a woman under 40 with active or convalescent COVID-19. This chain connects TRBV19 to TRBJ1-1, with a possible D match to TRBD1 (5 bases). Input material: peripheral blood. CDR3 sequence (DNA): TGTGCCAGTAGTATTTTAGGGGCGGCCACTGAAGCTTTCTTT. This gives the protein CASSILGAATEAFF.